What follows are 16 T cell receptor beta chains derived from one specimen sequenced in a study of T cells after yellow fever vaccination. TCRdb independently ran MiXCR on the 5' RACE reads; one entry per CDR3 protein. The sample shows 450,000 to 550,000 distinct CDR3 sequences, less than 20% of them seen only once. The sample here was PBMCs, taken 15 days after the yellow fever booster vaccination. These receptor sequences come from a man younger than 40 who received the YFV17D yellow fever vaccine.

This chain links TRBV5-1 with TRBJ1-6, with no clear D. V gave up 0 bases and J gave up 0 bases, with 7 bases separating them. Germline lookup yields CDR1 SGHRS and CDR2 YFSETQ. This CDR3 contains 16 residues. This CDR3 reads CASSLVGVSYNSPLHF. Written as DNA, the CDR3 is TGCGCCAGCAGCTTGGTTGGGGTCTCCTATAATTCACCCCTCCACTTT.

This clonotype was seen more than once but under ten times. The J gene is TRBJ2-3, the V gene TRBV20-1, with TRBD2 matching 9 bases. The CDR3 is 14 residues long. Germline V gene sequence: CDR1 DFQATT, CDR2 SNEGSKA (reference sequence). Trimming took 3 bases from V and 5 from J; bases not matched to a gene: 6. The CDR3 is CSARGLAVEDTQYF. CDR3 nucleotide sequence: TGCAGTGCTAGGGGACTAGCCGTTGAAGATACGCAGTATTTT.

This chain joins TRBV12-3 or TRBV12-4 and TRBJ1-1; 10 bases line up with TRBD1. After removal of 2 bases from V and 1 base from J, the junction contained 4 bases not matched to a gene. The CDR3 loop spans 16 amino acids. In DNA, the CDR3 is TGTGCCAGCAGTTTACGAGGGACAGGGGCGAACACTGAAGCTTTCTTT. It translates to CASSLRGTGANTEAFF.

On this clonotype: The junction departs from germline at one end; a sequencing error may be responsible. This chain links TRBV12-3 or TRBV12-4 with TRBJ2-7; D is undetermined. The CDR3 has 12 amino acids. The CDR3 DNA follows: TGTGCCAGCAGTTTTTCCTCCCACGAGCAGTACTTC. Translation: CASSFSSHEQYF.

The chain employs TRBV5-6 and TRBJ1-1; D remains ambiguous. The germline CDR1 and CDR2 sequences are SGHDT and YYEEEE. The CDR3 spans 15 residues. Trimming shortened V by 4 bases and J by 4 bases, and 17 bases separated the two germline ends. The CDR3 region is CASSTGGVKATEAFF. The CDR3 coding sequence is TGTGCCAGCAGCACGGGTGGGGTCAAGGCCACTGAAGCTTTCTTT.

The sample holds a few counts of this clonotype. This chain connects TRBV13 to TRBJ2-2; D could derive from TRBD1 or TRBD2 (5 bases each). Per the germline V gene, CDR1 is PRHDT and CDR2 is FYEKMQ (reference sequence). The V gene lost 0 bases and the J gene lost 5 bases, with 10 bases spanning the gap. The CDR3 is 15 amino acids. CDR3 sequence reads: CASSLGTAETGELFF. CDR3 in DNA: TGTGCCAGCAGCTTAGGGACAGCGGAGACCGGGGAGCTGTTTTTT.

The rearrangement joins TRBV12-3 or TRBV12-4 to TRBJ1-1, with D perhaps TRBD1 (6 bases). V shed 6 bases and J shed 0 bases, with 14 bases lying between them. The CDR3 sequence is 15 residues long. CDR3 amino acids: CASSPPGQLNTEAFF. CDR3 nucleotide sequence: TGTGCCAGCAGCCCCCCTGGACAGTTGAACACTGAAGCTTTCTTT.

The J gene is TRBJ2-1, the V gene TRBV4-2; D gene uncertain. There are 17 residues in the CDR3. V gave up 2 bases and J gave up 9 bases, with 23 bases separating them. CDR1 and CDR2 from the germline V gene are LGHNA and YNFKEQ. CDR3 in amino acids: CASSQSVGQPEAGEQFF. Written as DNA, the CDR3 is TGTGCCAGCAGCCAATCGGTGGGTCAGCCGGAAGCAGGTGAGCAGTTCTTC.

There are many counts of this clonotype. CDR3 nucleotides: TGCAGCGTTGTTCCGGGACAGGGATTCTACGAGCAGTACTTC. Translated: CSVVPGQGFYEQYF. This chain links TRBV29-1 with TRBJ2-7, with 9 bases matching TRBD1. CDR3 length equals 14 residues. With V trimmed by 4 bases and J by 3 bases, 7 bases remained unmatched. In germline, CDR1 is SQVTM, CDR2 ANQGSEA.

CDR3: CASSSDRVRYGYTF. Written as DNA, the CDR3 is TGTGCCAGCAGCTCCGACAGGGTGCGCTATGGCTACACCTTC. The chain uses TRBV5-6 and TRBJ1-2; 7 bases map to TRBD1. The CDR3 is made up of 14 amino acids. CDR1 is SGHDT, CDR2 YYEEEE, per germline. V lost 3 bases, J lost 4 bases, and 6 bases stayed unmatched.

This chain connects TRBV29-1 to TRBJ2-2; TRBD1 agrees at 7 bases. Germline CDR1 reads SQVTM; CDR2 reads ANQGSEA. V lost 2 bases and J lost 4; bases outside the gene matches: 4. The length of the CDR3 is 14 residues. CDR3 amino acids: CSVELGQFTGELFF. For the CDR3, the DNA is TGCAGCGTTGAATTGGGACAGTTCACCGGGGAGCTGTTTTTT.

The rearrangement uses TRBV11-1 and TRBJ2-6; TRBD2 matches 9 bases. Per germline, CDR1 SGHAT and CDR2 FQDESV (reference sequence). CDR3 size: 21 residues. V shed 4 bases and J 1 base; nucleotides not matched to a gene: 17. The CDR3 loop is CASSSIPRLAVLESGANVLTF. The CDR3 DNA reads TGTGCCAGCAGCTCGATACCCCGACTAGCGGTACTTGAATCTGGGGCCAACGTCCTGACTTTC. The whole variable domain, filled in from reference TRBV11-1 and TRBJ2-6, reads EAEVAQSPRYKITEKSQAVAFWCDPISGHATLYWYRQILGQGPELLVQFQDESVVDDSQLPKDRFSAERLKGVDSTLKIQPAELGDSAMYLCASSSIPRLAVLESGANVLTFGAGSRLTVL.

This clonotype has a handful of counts. The V call is TRBV20-1, the J call TRBJ2-5; D may match TRBD1 or TRBD2 (5 bases each). CDR1 is DFQATT and CDR2 is SNEGSKA in the germline V gene (reference sequence). The V and J ends lost 5 bases and 8 bases respectively, with 12 bases between them. This CDR3 comprises 11 residues. The CDR3 DNA sequence: TGCAGTGCTCCCTGGGGGTTTACCCAGTACTTC. Its translation: CSAPWGFTQYF.

The table lists this clonotype with a few counts. The DNA of the CDR3 is TGTGCCAGCAGACCTACTAGCGGGAAATCTCACAATGAGCAGTTCTTC. This gives the protein CASRPTSGKSHNEQFF. V gene TRBV7-3 combines with J gene TRBJ2-1; 10 bases agree with TRBD2. Per germline, CDR1 SGHTA and CDR2 FQGTGA. With 6 bases clipped from V and 5 bases from J, the junction kept 10 bases outside the gene matches. CDR3 length equals 16 residues. Full variable domain (outside the CDR3, taken from reference TRBV7-3 and TRBJ2-1): GAGVSQTPSNKVTEKGKYVELRCDPISGHTALYWYRQSLGQGPEFLIYFQGTGAADDSGLPNDRFFAVRPEGSVSTLKIQRTERGDSAVYLCASRPTSGKSHNEQFFGPGTRLTVL.

This clonotype has only a few counts. The chain couples TRBV7-8 to TRBJ2-1; D perhaps matches TRBD2 (6 bases). Germline-derived CDR1 and CDR2 are SGHVS and FQNEAQ. The CDR3 sequence is 15 residues long. V was pared by 1 base and J by 4 bases, with 11 bases between. CDR3 sequence: CASSLGRARYNEQFF. The CDR3 nucleotides are TGTGCCAGCAGCTTAGGGAGGGCCAGATACAATGAGCAGTTCTTC.

This clonotype was picked up many times. The V and J genes are TRBV6-5 and TRBJ2-7; perhaps TRBD1 as D (6 bases). There are 13 residues in the CDR3. Trimming removed 6 bases from V and 3 bases from J, with 12 bases in between. CDR1 is MNHEY, CDR2 SVGAGI, per germline. The CDR3 sequence is CASRRGDNYEQYF. Here the CDR3 DNA reads TGTGCCAGCAGGAGAGGGGACAACTACGAGCAGTACTTC.